One and the same sample provided the 17 T cell receptor beta chains below, sequenced in a study of molecular identifiers for immune sequencing clone quantification. TCRdb reprocessed the PCR reads via MiXCR and lists one record per CDR3 protein. The sample shows roughly 300,000 distinct CDR3 sequences, roughly a quarter of them seen only once. Sequencing was performed on naive CD8+ T cells from blood, with Jurkat cell RNA spiked in. Noted subset: FACS-sorted CD8+CD4-CCR7+CD45RA+ naive T cells. The source of these receptors is a human donor in good health. Some libraries in this study had Jurkat cell RNA spiked in.

This clonotype was seen a handful of times. This chain connects TRBV20-1 to TRBJ2-7, with TRBD1 matching 9 bases. The CDR3 totals 11 residues. Germline trimming cut 1 base from V and 9 bases from J; bases unmatched to any gene: 1. The germline gives CDR1 DFQATT, CDR2 SNEGSKA (reference sequence). The CDR3 loop reads CSARAGQGQYF. The CDR3 DNA reads as TGCAGTGCTAGAGCGGGACAGGGGCAGTACTTC.

This clonotype was seen ten or more times. The chain uses TRBV29-1 and TRBJ1-1, with TRBD1 identical over 7 bases. Germline-derived CDR1 and CDR2 are SQVTM and ANQGSEA. V shed 4 bases and J 11 bases; nucleotides not matched to a gene: 7. The CDR3 contains 11 residues. The CDR3 region has the DNA TGCAGCGTTGTCCCGACAGGGATCGCTTTCTTT. This gives the protein CSVVPTGIAFF.

The gene calls are TRBV4-1 and TRBJ2-7; D is unresolved. The CDR3 has 14 residues. CDR1 is MGHRA, CDR2 YSYEKL, per germline. Trimming removed 1 base at V and 2 bases at J, with 9 bases between. The CDR3 is CASSQAAFPYEQYF. CDR3 in DNA: TGCGCCAGCAGCCAAGCCGCTTTTCCCTACGAGCAGTACTTC.

This clonotype was seen only a few times. The junction does not match germline at one end; this may be a read error. The gene calls are TRBV19 and TRBJ2-1; D might be TRBD2 (5 bases). The length of the CDR3 is 15 residues. Looked up from germline, CDR1 is LNHDA and CDR2 is SQIVND (reference sequence). The CDR3 DNA sequence: TGTGCCAGTAGTCCCCTGGACGAGGGCTACTATGAGCAGTTCTTC. Translating gives CASSPLDEGYYEQFF.

In the case of this clonotype: A read error is possible here, since a much larger clone lies one base away. This chain links TRBV20-1 with TRBJ2-2; tentatively, D is TRBD2 (6 bases). The CDR3 is made up of 14 amino acids. Looked up from germline, CDR1 is DFQATT and CDR2 is SNEGSKA (reference sequence). CDR3 region: CSARDIMGTGGLFF. The CDR3 DNA is TGCAGTGCTAGAGATATCATGGGGACCGGGGGGCTGTTTTTT.

This clonotype has more than one count but fewer than ten. The rearrangement uses TRBV27 and TRBJ2-3; the D is unclear. Trimming stripped 3 bases from V and 6 bases from J, with 13 bases between. The germline CDR1 and CDR2 sequences are MNHEY and SMNVEV (reference sequence). This CDR3 region has 14 residues. The chain's CDR3 is CASSLDTRYDTQYF. DNA of the CDR3: TGTGCCAGCAGTTTGGATACTCGGTACGATACGCAGTATTTT.

CDR3 DNA sequence: TGTGCCAGCGGTCTCGCCCGGGGCGGAGCCTACGAGCAGTACTTC. Amino acid sequence: CASGLARGGAYEQYF. The chain joins TRBV27 to TRBJ2-7; either TRBD1 or TRBD2 may supply D (5 bases each). CDR3 length equals 15 residues. Trimming shortened V by 8 bases and J by 2 bases, and 19 bases separated the two germline ends. Germline V gene data show CDR1 as MNHEY and CDR2 as SMNVEV (reference sequence).

In its sample, this clonotype was seen a few times. V and J are TRBV4-1 and TRBJ2-7, with a possible D match to TRBD1 (6 bases). The CDR3 length is 14 residues. Between the trimmed V and J ends, which lost 3 bases and 4 bases, there was a span of 13 bases. Germline CDR1 is MGHRA and CDR2 is YSYEKL. The CDR3: CASSQEQGLYEQYF. The CDR3 nucleotides are TGCGCCAGCAGCCAGGAACAGGGTTTGTACGAGCAGTACTTC.

About this clonotype: A read error may explain this, as a much larger clone is one base away. The CDR3 ends on some other residue instead of the conserved phenylalanine or tryptophan, so this is likely a read error. The chain combines TRBV2 with TRBJ1-4, with D possibly matching TRBD1 (6 bases). The CDR3 contains 14 residues. Trimming removed 7 bases at V and 5 bases at J, with 14 bases between. Germline CDR1 reads SNHLY; CDR2 reads FYNNEI. Here the CDR3 reads CASTVWTVNEKLFL. For the CDR3, the DNA is TGTGCCAGCACCGTATGGACAGTAAATGAAAAACTGTTTCTT.

This clonotype occurred many times. This rearrangement joins TRBV9 to TRBJ2-3; 15 nucleotides line up with TRBD2. CDR1 SGDLS and CDR2 YYNGEE come from the germline V gene. V dropped 1 base and J dropped 6; count of bases not matched to a gene: 9. The CDR3 runs 18 residues. The CDR3 spells CASSVNPRTSGGADTQYF. CDR3 DNA: TGTGCCAGCAGCGTAAACCCCCGGACTAGCGGGGGGGCCGATACGCAGTATTTT.

Comment on this clonotype: The CDR3 does not close with the conserved phenylalanine or tryptophan, likely indicating a read error. The CDR3: CARGSVMNTEAFL. The CDR3 nucleotides read TGTGCCAGGGGAAGCGTAATGAACACTGAAGCTTTCCTT. The V call is TRBV2, the J call TRBJ1-1; D is ambiguous. The CDR3 is made up of 13 amino acids. The germline V gene encodes CDR1 SNHLY and CDR2 FYNNEI. V lost 9 bases and J 0 bases, leaving 11 bases between the germline ends.

This clonotype was counted at least ten times. The chain is built from TRBV6-2 or TRBV6-3 and TRBJ1-4; D unresolved. CDR1 MNHEY and CDR2 SVGEGT come from the germline V gene. The CDR3 sequence is 12 residues long. Trimming shortened V by 2 bases and J by 5 bases, and 3 bases separated the two germline ends. CDR3 sequence: CASSYGNEKLFF. The DNA of the CDR3 is TGTGCCAGCAGTTACGGGAATGAAAAACTGTTTTTT.

This clonotype was observed a handful of times. V usage is TRBV9 and J usage is TRBJ1-3, with 7 bases identical to TRBD1. CDR3 length: 14 amino acids. V trimming: 3 bases; J trimming: 4 bases; junction bases outside the gene matches: 4. Looked up from germline, CDR1 is SGDLS and CDR2 is YYNGEE. CDR3 DNA sequence: TGTGCCAGCAGCGACGACAGGGAAGGAAACACCATATATTTT. It specifies CASSDDREGNTIYF.

This rearrangement joins TRBV4-3 to TRBJ1-6, with D unresolved. Germline CDR1 LGHNA, CDR2 YSLEER. The germline V and J ends were trimmed by 4 bases and 3 bases, with 16 bases remaining between them. The length of the CDR3 is 17 residues. The DNA for the CDR3 is TGCGCCAGCAGCCTAACAGCACTTGAGAACTATAATTCACCCCTCCACTTT. Encoded protein: CASSLTALENYNSPLHF.

This clonotype was counted a few times. V and J are TRBV5-1 and TRBJ2-3; a weak D match, TRBD2 (6 bases). The CDR3 totals 16 residues. CDR1 SGHRS and CDR2 YFSETQ come from the germline V gene. Trimming removed 0 bases from V and 4 bases from J, with 15 bases in between. This CDR3 reads CASSLGGVRDPDTQYF. CDR3 in DNA: TGCGCCAGCAGCTTGGGGGGGGTCAGGGATCCAGATACGCAGTATTTT.

This clonotype was observed a few times. This chain uses TRBV4-3 with TRBJ2-3; D remains ambiguous. Looked up from germline, CDR1 is LGHNA and CDR2 is YSLEER. V was clipped by 0 bases and J by 2 bases, with 9 bases between them. The length of the CDR3 is 15 residues. CDR3 DNA: TGCGCCAGCAGCCAAGATCTATACTTCACAGATACGCAGTATTTT. This gives the protein CASSQDLYFTDTQYF.

V and J are TRBV6-2 or TRBV6-3 and TRBJ2-2; no clear D gene. V was shortened by 7 bases and J by 2 bases, with 8 bases between the two germline ends. This CDR3 is built from 13 residues. Germline-derived CDR1 and CDR2 are MNHEY and SVGEGT. The CDR3 DNA follows: TGTGCCAGCATTAGGGCAAACACCGGGGAGCTGTTTTTT. Encoded protein: CASIRANTGELFF.